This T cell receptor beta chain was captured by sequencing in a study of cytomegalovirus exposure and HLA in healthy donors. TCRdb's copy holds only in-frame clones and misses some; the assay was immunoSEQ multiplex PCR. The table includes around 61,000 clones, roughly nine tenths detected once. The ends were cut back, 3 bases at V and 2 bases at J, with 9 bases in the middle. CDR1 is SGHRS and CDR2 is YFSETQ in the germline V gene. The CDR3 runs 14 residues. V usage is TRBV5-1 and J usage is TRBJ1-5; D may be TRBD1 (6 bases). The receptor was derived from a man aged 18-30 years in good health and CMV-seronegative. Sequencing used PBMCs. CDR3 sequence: CASSYPGGNQPQHF. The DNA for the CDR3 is TGCGCCAGCAGCTACCCAGGGGGCAATCAGCCCCAGCATTTT.